Listed below are T cell receptor beta chains from one sample, sequenced in a study of T cell therapy after organ transplantation. These receptors' targets are unknown. The repertoire was sequenced with immunoSEQ multiplex PCR; TCRdb's copy has only in-frame clones and lacks some. The repertoire holds roughly 3,500 clones, with approximately 69% as singletons. The specimen was CD8+ T cells from blood, collected after autologous CMV-specific T cell therapy. Source of these receptors: a human patient who had received a solid organ transplant and had CMV disease. Some T cells may have come from the graft donor. Both conserved end residues are part of each CDR3. A D gene is named only where the DNA matches it firmly. Clone size is shown for a subset of rows, as once, few, many or a class of expanded clone.

j_call | d_call | clone_size | v_call | cdr3_aa | cdr3_nt
TRBJ2-7 | TRBD1 | once | TRBV18 | CASSPPAGGYEQYF | TGTGCCAGCTCACCACCGGCAGGGGGTTACGAGCAGTACTTC
TRBJ2-1 | TRBD2 | . | TRBV5-6 | CASRELAGGLYNEQFF | TGTGCCAGCAGGGAACTAGCGGGTGGGCTCTACAATGAGCAGTTCTTC
TRBJ2-4 | . | . | TRBV4-2 | CASSPRRGGKNIQYF | TGTGCCAGCAGCCCCCGACGGGGAGGCAAAAACATTCAGTACTTC
TRBJ2-5 | . | . | TRBV7-9 | CASSPMTRVETQYF | TGTGCCAGCAGCCCCATGACACGGGTCGAGACCCAGTACTTC
TRBJ2-1 | . | . | TRBV30 | CAWSSDRGYNEQFF | TGTGCCTGGAGTTCGGACAGAGGCTACAATGAGCAGTTCTTC
TRBJ2-1 | . | . | TRBV25-1 | CASSYPRGQFF | TGTGCCAGCAGCTACCCTCGTGGGCAGTTCTTC
TRBJ2-1 | TRBD1 | medium-sized | TRBV7-2 | CASSLVFGTGRSYNEQFF | TGTGCCAGCAGCTTAGTTTTCGGGACAGGGCGATCCTACAATGAGCAGTTCTTC
TRBJ2-7 | TRBD1 | few | TRBV27 | CASSGQGSSYEQYF | TGTGCCAGCAGCGGACAGGGGTCCTCCTACGAGCAGTACTTC
TRBJ1-4 | . | . | TRBV30 | CAWSLLVHATNEKLFF | TGTGCCTGGAGCTTGCTGGTTCACGCAACTAATGAAAAACTGTTTTTT
TRBJ2-5 | . | . | TRBV5-8 | CASSSKDPTLQETQYF | TGTGCCAGCAGCTCGAAGGACCCAACCCTACAAGAGACCCAGTACTTC
TRBJ2-4 | TRBD1 | . | TRBV7-9 | CASSLAGTVGNIQYF | TGTGCCAGCAGCTTAGCCGGGACAGTAGGGAACATTCAGTACTTC
TRBJ2-7 | . | . | TRBV12-5 | CASGSNNREYEQYF | TGTGCTAGTGGTTCCAATAACAGGGAATACGAGCAGTACTTC
TRBJ1-3 | TRBD1 | . | TRBV7-9 | CASSLAVPGTGGNTIYF | TGTGCCAGCAGCTTAGCGGTACCCGGGACAGGGGGAAACACCATATATTTT
TRBJ2-2 | . | . | TRBV5-4 | CASSRGGSQGGTGELFF | TGTGCCAGCAGCAGAGGCGGTTCCCAGGGAGGTACCGGGGAGCTGTTTTTT
TRBJ2-1 | TRBD1 | . | TRBV7-8 | CASSLGPDRVEEQFF | TGTGCCAGCAGCTTGGGACCGGACAGGGTAGAGGAGCAGTTCTTC
TRBJ2-3 | TRBD1 | . | TRBV5-1 | CASSSDRGRADTQYF | TGCGCCAGCAGCTCGGACAGGGGGCGCGCAGATACGCAGTATTTT
TRBJ2-1 | TRBD2 | . | TRBV27 | CASSAQLAGGEQFF | TGTGCCAGCAGCGCGCAGCTAGCGGGAGGCGAGCAGTTCTTC
TRBJ1-2 | . | large | TRBV6-1 | CASSEYTGTPTYGYTF | TGTGCCAGCAGTGAATATACCGGGACACCAACCTATGGCTACACCTTC
TRBJ2-7 | TRBD2 | few | TRBV19 | CASSISSGRPGEQYF | TGTGCCAGTAGTATCTCTAGCGGGAGGCCGGGTGAGCAGTACTTC
TRBJ2-5 | TRBD1 | . | TRBV6-6 | CASSYIDGTAKETQYF | TGTGCCAGCAGTTACATCGACGGGACAGCGAAGGAGACCCAGTACTTC
TRBJ2-1 | TRBD1 | few | TRBV27 | CASSWGTGSEQFF | TGTGCCAGCAGTTGGGGGACAGGCAGTGAGCAGTTCTTC
TRBJ1-1 | . | few | TRBV6-5 | CASSYFREATEAFF | TGTGCCAGCAGTTATTTTCGAGAGGCCACTGAAGCTTTCTTT
TRBJ2-5 | TRBD2 | . | TRBV10-3 | CAISEGRTSGKETQYF | TGTGCCATCAGTGAGGGTCGGACTAGCGGTAAAGAGACCCAGTACTTC
TRBJ2-1 | . | . | TRBV4-1 | CASSSWLHEQFF | TGCGCCAGCAGCTCCTGGCTGCATGAGCAGTTCTTC
TRBJ2-7 | TRBD2 | . | TRBV27 | CASSLRGHPGLAGGGEQYF | TGTGCCAGCTCCCTCAGAGGCCACCCGGGGCTAGCGGGAGGAGGGGAGCAGTACTTC
TRBJ2-2 | . | . | TRBV7-9 | CASSATGAGELFF | TGTGCCAGCAGCGCCACCGGGGCCGGGGAGCTGTTTTTT
TRBJ2-5 | . | once | TRBV9 | CASSHDGTQETQYF | TGTGCCAGCAGCCACGACGGGACCCAAGAGACCCAGTACTTC
TRBJ2-7 | TRBD2 | . | TRBV6-5 | CASSYLAGGLFDEQYF | TGTGCCAGCAGTTACCTAGCGGGAGGCCTTTTTGACGAGCAGTACTTC
TRBJ2-3 | . | few | TRBV30 | CAESRTGGADTQYF | TGTGCCGAATCCCGAACGGGGGGCGCAGATACGCAGTATTTT
TRBJ2-1 | . | . | TRBV4-1 | CASSQGLGTNEQFF | TGCGCCAGCAGCCAAGGTTTAGGGACAAATGAGCAGTTCTTC
TRBJ2-5 | . | few | TRBV21-1 | CASSIGTAGGNQETQYF | TGTGCCAGCAGCATCGGGACGGCGGGAGGGAATCAAGAGACCCAGTACTTC
TRBJ2-6 | . | few | TRBV11-2 | CASSLDPVDRSGANVLTF | TGTGCCAGCAGCTTAGATCCTGTAGACCGCTCTGGGGCCAACGTCCTGACTTTC
TRBJ1-5 | TRBD1 | . | TRBV2 | CASSEQRQGGWGQPQHF | TGTGCCAGCAGTGAACAGAGACAGGGGGGGTGGGGTCAGCCCCAGCATTTT
TRBJ1-4 | . | . | TRBV25-1 | CASSEEGSEKLFF | TGTGCCAGCAGTGAGGAGGGGTCTGAAAAACTGTTTTTT
TRBJ2-6 | . | . | TRBV7-7 | CASSISKQSRANVLTF | TGTGCCAGCAGCATATCAAAACAAAGTCGGGCCAACGTCCTGACTTTC
TRBJ2-2 | TRBD2 | . | TRBV9 | CAPRVGPAGDGGGTGELFF | TGTGCCCCCCGCGTAGGTCCCGCGGGAGATGGGGGGGGCACCGGGGAGCTGTTTTTT
TRBJ2-2 | TRBD1 | once | TRBV7-3 | CASSPTTGTGELFF | TGTGCCAGCAGCCCAACGACAGGGACCGGGGAGCTGTTTTTT
TRBJ2-5 | . | once | TRBV13 | CASSLGAPQTQYF | TGTGCCAGCAGCTTAGGGGCCCCCCAGACCCAGTACTTC
TRBJ1-3 | . | medium-sized | TRBV7-9 | CASSPNQRTERYTGNTIYF | TGTGCCAGCAGCCCCAACCAAAGGACAGAAAGGTATACTGGAAACACCATATATTTT
TRBJ2-3 | . | . | TRBV30 | CASPLVASTDTQYF | TGTGCCTCCCCGCTTGTGGCGAGCACAGATACGCAGTATTTT
TRBJ2-5 | TRBD1 | . | TRBV7-9 | CASSSQGEETQYF | TGTGCCAGCAGCTCACAGGGGGAAGAGACCCAGTACTTC
TRBJ2-3 | TRBD2 | . | TRBV6-1 | CASTAGGGSTDTQYF | TGTGCCAGCACAGCGGGGGGCGGGAGCACAGATACGCAGTATTTT
TRBJ2-1 | . | . | TRBV6-5 | CASTQGPYSYNEQFF | TGTGCCAGCACCCAGGGGCCTTACTCCTACAATGAGCAGTTCTTC
TRBJ1-2 | TRBD1 | few | TRBV10-3 | CAISESTGGAYGYTF | TGTGCCATCAGTGAGTCTACAGGGGGCGCCTATGGCTACACCTTC
TRBJ2-2 | TRBD2 | . | TRBV9 | CASSPTSGRPGELFF | TGTGCCAGCAGCCCGACTAGCGGAAGGCCCGGGGAGCTGTTTTTT
TRBJ1-2 | TRBD1 | . | TRBV5-4 | CASSAGTGLYGYTF | TGTGCCAGCAGCGCCGGGACAGGGCTCTATGGCTACACCTTC
TRBJ2-5 | . | few | TRBV9 | CASWEQPQETQYF | TGTGCCAGCTGGGAGCAGCCGCAAGAGACCCAGTACTTC
TRBJ2-7 | . | few | TRBV7-6 | CASSPLGATYEQYF | TGTGCCAGCAGCCCACTTGGGGCAACCTACGAGCAGTACTTC
TRBJ2-2 | . | . | TRBV19 | CASSIGATGELFF | TGTGCCAGTAGTATAGGTGCCACCGGGGAGCTGTTTTTT
TRBJ2-2 | . | . | TRBV15 | CATSPSVSGWRTGELFF | TGTGCCACCAGCCCCTCGGTTAGTGGGTGGAGGACCGGGGAGCTGTTTTTT
TRBJ2-3 | TRBD2 | . | TRBV29-1 | CSVGSLTSITDTQYF | TGCAGCGTTGGGTCTCTGACTAGCATCACAGATACGCAGTATTTT